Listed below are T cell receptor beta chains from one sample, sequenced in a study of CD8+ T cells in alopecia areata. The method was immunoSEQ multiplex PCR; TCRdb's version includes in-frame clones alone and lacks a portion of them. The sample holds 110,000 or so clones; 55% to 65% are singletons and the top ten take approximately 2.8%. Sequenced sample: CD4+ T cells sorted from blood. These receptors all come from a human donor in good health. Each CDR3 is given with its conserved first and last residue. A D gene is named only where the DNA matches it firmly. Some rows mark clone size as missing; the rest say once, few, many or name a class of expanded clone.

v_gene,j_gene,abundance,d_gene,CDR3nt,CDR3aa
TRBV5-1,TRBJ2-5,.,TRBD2,TGCGCCAGCAGCCCCATAGCGGGGGTACAAGAGACCCAGTACTTC,CASSPIAGVQETQYF
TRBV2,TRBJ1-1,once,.,TGTGCCAGCAGTGGGGTCGGGAGCACTGAAGCTTTCTTT,CASSGVGSTEAFF
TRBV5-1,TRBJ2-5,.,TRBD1,TGCGCCAGCAGGGGGACAGGCCAAGAGACCCAGTACTTC,CASRGTGQETQYF
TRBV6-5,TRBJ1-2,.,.,TGTGCCAGCAGTCCCAGCGCCGTCATGGGCTACACCTTC,CASSPSAVMGYTF
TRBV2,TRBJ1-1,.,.,TGTGCCAGCAGTGAAGTCCGGGGGCCGACTGAAGCTTTCTTT,CASSEVRGPTEAFF
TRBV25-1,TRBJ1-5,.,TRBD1,TGTGCCAGCAGTGAAGGGGGGACAGGGAATCAGCCCCAGCATTTT,CASSEGGTGNQPQHF
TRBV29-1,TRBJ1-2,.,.,TGCAGCGTTGAGATGAGCCAATATGGCTACACCTTC,CSVEMSQYGYTF
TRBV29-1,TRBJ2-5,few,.,TGCATGACCTATGGGGGGCAACAAGAGACCCAGTACTTC,CMTYGGQQETQYF
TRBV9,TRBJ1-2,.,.,TGTGCCAGCAGCGTAGGACAGGACGCCTATGGCTACACCTTC,CASSVGQDAYGYTF
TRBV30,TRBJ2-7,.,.,TGTGCCTGGAGTGTACGGTCCGGGATCGGTTACGAGCAGTACTTC,CAWSVRSGIGYEQYF
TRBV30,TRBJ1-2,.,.,TGTGCCTGGAAGTCTCGGGAATCGAGTGGCTACACCTTC,CAWKSRESSGYTF
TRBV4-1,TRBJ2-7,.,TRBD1,TGCGCCAGCAGCCAAGGGGCCGGGACAGGGACCGAGCAGTACTTC,CASSQGAGTGTEQYF
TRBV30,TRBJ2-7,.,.,TGTGCCTGGAGCGATACAGGCTACGAGCAGTACTTC,CAWSDTGYEQYF
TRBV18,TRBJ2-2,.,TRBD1,TGTGCCAGCTCACTTGGACAGGGCTGGAGCACCGGGGAGCTGTTTTTT,CASSLGQGWSTGELFF
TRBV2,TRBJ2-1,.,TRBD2,TGTGCCAGCACGGGGACTACCTGGGGAAATGAGCAGTTCTTC,CASTGTTWGNEQFF
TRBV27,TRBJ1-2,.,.,TGTGCCAGCAGTTTTAGGGCGGCCTATGGCTACACCTTC,CASSFRAAYGYTF
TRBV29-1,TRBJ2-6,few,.,TGCAGCGTTGGACTTACTGGGGCCAACGTCCTGACTTTC,CSVGLTGANVLTF
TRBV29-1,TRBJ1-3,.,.,TGCAGCGTTGAAGATCAATATAAGGACAGTACTCGAAACACCATATATTTT,CSVEDQYKDSTRNTIYF
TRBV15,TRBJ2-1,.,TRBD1,TGTGCCACCAGCAGAGAAAGCAGACAGGGTCCCAACTCCTACAATGAGCAGTTCTTC,CATSRESRQGPNSYNEQFF
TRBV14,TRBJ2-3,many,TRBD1,TGTGCCAGCAGCCGGGACAGGCTCACAGATACGCAGTATTTT,CASSRDRLTDTQYF
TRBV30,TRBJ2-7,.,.,TGTGCCTGGAGCTTCACTGAGCACGAGCAGTACTTC,CAWSFTEHEQYF
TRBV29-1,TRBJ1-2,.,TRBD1,TGCAGCGTTAGGGGGACAGGGGACGGCGGCTACACCTTC,CSVRGTGDGGYTF
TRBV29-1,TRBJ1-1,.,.,TGCAGCGTTGAGCGGTTGCGAGGGGACACTGAAGCTTTCTTT,CSVERLRGDTEAFF
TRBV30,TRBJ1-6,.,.,TGTGCCTGGGGGATCAGGGTGGACTCACCCCTCCACTTT,CAWGIRVDSPLHF
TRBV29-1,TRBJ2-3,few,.,TGCAGCGTTCCCCTCGCGGGGCTCACAGATACGCAGTATTTT,CSVPLAGLTDTQYF
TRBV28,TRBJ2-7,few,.,TGTGCCAGCAGTTCATCGGCCGCGCCTTACGAGCAGTACTTC,CASSSSAAPYEQYF
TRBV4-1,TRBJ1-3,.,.,TGCGCCAGCAGCTTCTACAGGTCTGGAAACACCATATATTTT,CASSFYRSGNTIYF
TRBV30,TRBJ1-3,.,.,TGTGCCTGGAGTGGTAGCTTGGCTGGAAACACCATATATTTT,CAWSGSLAGNTIYF
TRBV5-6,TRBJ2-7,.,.,TGTGCCAGCAGTCACAAAGGCGCCTACGAGCAGTACTTC,CASSHKGAYEQYF
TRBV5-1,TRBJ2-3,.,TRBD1,TGCGCCAGCACCGGGACAGGGATGGGAGCAGATACGCAGTATTTT,CASTGTGMGADTQYF
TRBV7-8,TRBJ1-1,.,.,TGTGCCAGCGGAGAATCAGGGATTGCTTTCTTT,CASGESGIAFF
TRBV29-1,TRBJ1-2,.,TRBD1,TGCAGCGTTTGGGGACAGGTTGGAGGCGGCTACACCTTC,CSVWGQVGGGYTF
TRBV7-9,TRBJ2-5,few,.,TGTGCCAGCAGCTTCTTCGGGGCCCGGGAGACCCAGTACTTC,CASSFFGARETQYF
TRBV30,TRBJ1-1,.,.,TGTGCCTGGAGCCCCAAGGGGGAAAAGGTGAACACTGAAGCTTTCTTT,CAWSPKGEKVNTEAFF
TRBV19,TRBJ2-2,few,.,TGTGCCAGTACCAATCCCCAGGGGCGAAACACCGGGGAGCTGTTTTTT,CASTNPQGRNTGELFF
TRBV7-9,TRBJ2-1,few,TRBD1,TGTGCCAGCAGCCCACCCCCGGCACAGGGGGTTCGGGTGGAGTTCTTC,CASSPPPAQGVRVEFF
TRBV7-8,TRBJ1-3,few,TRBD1,TGTGCCAGCAGCTATGGGACAGGGGGAACTGGAAACACCATATATTTT,CASSYGTGGTGNTIYF
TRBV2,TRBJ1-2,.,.,TGTGCCAGCAGGCTCAGGGGTGGCTATGGCTACACCTTC,CASRLRGGYGYTF
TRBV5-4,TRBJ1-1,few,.,TGTGCCAGCAGCTTGAACCCGGGGGCCACTGAAGCTTTCTTT,CASSLNPGATEAFF
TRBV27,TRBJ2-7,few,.,TGTGCCAGCAGAACCCGGGCGTCCTACGAGCAGTACTTC,CASRTRASYEQYF
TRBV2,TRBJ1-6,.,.,TGTGCCAGCAGTGGAGACACTAGTATTTCACCCCTCCACTTT,CASSGDTSISPLHF
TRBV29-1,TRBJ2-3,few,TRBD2,TGCAGCGTTGAACCCATGGTAGCGGGGGGCACGCAGTATTTT,CSVEPMVAGGTQYF
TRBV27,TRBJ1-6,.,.,TGTGCCAGCAGTTTACACGGAAGATATAATTCACCCCTCCACTTT,CASSLHGRYNSPLHF
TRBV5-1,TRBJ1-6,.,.,TGCGCCAGCCGCGGGGGTACCAATTCACCCCTCCACTTT,CASRGGTNSPLHF
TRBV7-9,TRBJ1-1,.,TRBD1,TGTGCCAGCAGCTTCGGGGACAGGTCTGGCACTGAAGCTTTCTTT,CASSFGDRSGTEAFF
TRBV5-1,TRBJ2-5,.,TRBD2,TGCGCCAGCAGCTCCTTTGGGGGGGAAGAGACCCAGTACTTC,CASSSFGGEETQYF
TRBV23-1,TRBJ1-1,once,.,TGCGCCAGCAGTCCAAACAGGGCTTATGACGTCCTAGGAACTGAAGCTTTCTTT,CASSPNRAYDVLGTEAFF
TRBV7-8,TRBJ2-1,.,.,TGTGCCAGCAGCTTAACCATAAATGAGCAGTTCTTC,CASSLTINEQFF
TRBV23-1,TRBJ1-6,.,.,TGCGCCAGCAGTCAATCCCCATCCGGACCTCACCACTTT,CASSQSPSGPHHF
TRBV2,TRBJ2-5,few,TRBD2,TGTGCCAGCCGACTAGCGAGGGAGACCCAGTACTTC,CASRLARETQYF